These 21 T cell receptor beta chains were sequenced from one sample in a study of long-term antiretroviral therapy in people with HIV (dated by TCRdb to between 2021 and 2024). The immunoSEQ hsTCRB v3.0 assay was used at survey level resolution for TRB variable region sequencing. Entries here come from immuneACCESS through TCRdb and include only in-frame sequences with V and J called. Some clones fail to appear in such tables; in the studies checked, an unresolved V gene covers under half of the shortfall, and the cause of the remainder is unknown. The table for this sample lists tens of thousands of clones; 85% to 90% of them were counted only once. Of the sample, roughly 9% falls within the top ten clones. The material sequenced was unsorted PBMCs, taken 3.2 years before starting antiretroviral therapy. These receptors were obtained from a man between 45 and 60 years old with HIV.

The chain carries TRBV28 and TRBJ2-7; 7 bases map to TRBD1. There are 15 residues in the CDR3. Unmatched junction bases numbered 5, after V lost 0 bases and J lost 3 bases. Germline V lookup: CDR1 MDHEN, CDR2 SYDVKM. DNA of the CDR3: TGTGCCAGCAGTTTATGGCAGGGGGAAAGCTACGAGCAGTACTTC. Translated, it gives CASSLWQGESYEQYF.

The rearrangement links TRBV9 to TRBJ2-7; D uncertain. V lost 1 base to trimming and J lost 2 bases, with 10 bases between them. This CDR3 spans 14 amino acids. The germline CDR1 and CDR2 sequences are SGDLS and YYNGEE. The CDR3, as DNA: TGTGCCAGCAGCGTATACGGCGATACCTACGAGCAGTACTTC. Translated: CASSVYGDTYEQYF.

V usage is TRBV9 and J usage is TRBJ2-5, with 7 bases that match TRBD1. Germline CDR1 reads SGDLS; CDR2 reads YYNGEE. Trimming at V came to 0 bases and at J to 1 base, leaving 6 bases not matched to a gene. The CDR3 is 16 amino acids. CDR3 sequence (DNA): TGTGCCAGCAGCGTAGTTGGCAGGGGGTTCCAAGAGACCCAGTACTTC. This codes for CASSVVGRGFQETQYF.

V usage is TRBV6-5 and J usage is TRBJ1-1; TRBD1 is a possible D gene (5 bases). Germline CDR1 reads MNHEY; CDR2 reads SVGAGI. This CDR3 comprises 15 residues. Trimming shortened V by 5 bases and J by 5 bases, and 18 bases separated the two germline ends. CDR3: CASSITGGAGTEAFF. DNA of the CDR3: TGTGCCAGCAGTATTACCGGTGGGGCAGGGACTGAAGCTTTCTTT.

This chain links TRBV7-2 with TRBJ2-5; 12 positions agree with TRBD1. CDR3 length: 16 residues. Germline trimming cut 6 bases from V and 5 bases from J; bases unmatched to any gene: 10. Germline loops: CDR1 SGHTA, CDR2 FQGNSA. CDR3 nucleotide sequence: TGTGCCAGCAGGATAACCGGGACAGGGGGCAAGGAGACCCAGTACTTC. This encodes CASRITGTGGKETQYF.

The CDR3 DNA reads TGTGCCAGCAGTCCCCTTAGGGAGGATCAGCCCCAGCATTTT. Protein product: CASSPLREDQPQHF. The rearrangement uses TRBV6-5 and TRBJ1-5; D is unresolved. The germline V gene has CDR1 MNHEY and CDR2 SVGAGI. This CDR3 region has 14 residues. V gave up 5 bases and J gave up 5 bases, with 13 bases separating them.

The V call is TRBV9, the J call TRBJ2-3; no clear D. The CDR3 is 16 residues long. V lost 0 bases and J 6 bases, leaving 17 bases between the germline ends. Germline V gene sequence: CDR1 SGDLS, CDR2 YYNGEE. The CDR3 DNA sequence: TGTGCCAGCAGCGTAGGCATTAGCAGAGATTCCGATACGCAGTATTTT. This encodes CASSVGISRDSDTQYF. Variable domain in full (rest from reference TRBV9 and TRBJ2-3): DSGVTQTPKHLITATGQRVTLRCSPRSGDLSVYWYQQSLDQGLQFLIQYYNGEERAKGNILERFSAQQFPDLHSELNLSSLELGDSALYFCASSVGISRDSDTQYFGPGTRLTVL.

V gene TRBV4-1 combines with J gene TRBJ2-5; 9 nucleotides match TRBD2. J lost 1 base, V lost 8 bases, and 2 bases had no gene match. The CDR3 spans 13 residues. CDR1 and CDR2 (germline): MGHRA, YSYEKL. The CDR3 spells CASARGGQETQYF. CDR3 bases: TGCGCCAGCGCGCGGGGGGGCCAAGAGACCCAGTACTTC.

The CDR3 DNA reads as TGCGCCAGCAGCCCAGCCTCCGGGGGAAACAATGAGCAGTTCTTC. It yields the protein CASSPASGGNNEQFF. V gene TRBV4-1 combines with J gene TRBJ2-1; weak D call: TRBD2 (6 bases). Germline-derived CDR1 and CDR2 are MGHRA and YSYEKL. Trimming left V 4 bases short and J 5 bases short, with 15 bases between. This CDR3 region has 15 residues.

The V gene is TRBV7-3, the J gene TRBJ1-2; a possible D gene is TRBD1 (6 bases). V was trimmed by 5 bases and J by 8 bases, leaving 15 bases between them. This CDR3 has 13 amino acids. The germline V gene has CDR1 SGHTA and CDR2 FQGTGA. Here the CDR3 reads CASSPGQRNGYTF. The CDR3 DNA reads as TGTGCCAGCAGCCCTGGACAGCGGAACGGCTACACCTTC.

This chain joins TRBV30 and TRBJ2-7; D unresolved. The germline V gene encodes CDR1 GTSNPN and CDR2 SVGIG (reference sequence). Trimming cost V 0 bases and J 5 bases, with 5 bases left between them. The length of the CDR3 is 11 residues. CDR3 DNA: TGTGCCTGGAGTGTTTTTGACGAGCAGTACTTC. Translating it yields CAWSVFDEQYF.

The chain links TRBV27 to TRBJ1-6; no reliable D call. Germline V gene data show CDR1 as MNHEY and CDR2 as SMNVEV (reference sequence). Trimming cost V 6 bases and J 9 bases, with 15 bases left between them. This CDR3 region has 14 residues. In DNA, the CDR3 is TGTGCCAGCAGCCTTATACAGAGTGGTTCACCCCTCCACTTT. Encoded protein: CASSLIQSGSPLHF.

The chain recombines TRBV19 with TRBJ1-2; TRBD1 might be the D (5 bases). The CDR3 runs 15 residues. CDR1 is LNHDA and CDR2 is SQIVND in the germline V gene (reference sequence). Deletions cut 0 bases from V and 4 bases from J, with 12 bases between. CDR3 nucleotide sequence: TGTGCCAGTAGTATAGAAAGGGGCAGAGGCTATGGCTACACCTTC. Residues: CASSIERGRGYGYTF.

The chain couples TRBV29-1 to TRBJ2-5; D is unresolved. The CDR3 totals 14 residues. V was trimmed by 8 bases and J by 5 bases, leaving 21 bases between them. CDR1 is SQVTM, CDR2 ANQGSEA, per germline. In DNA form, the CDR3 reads TGCAGCACACAGCAGCGCCTCAGATATGAGACCCAGTACTTC. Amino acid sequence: CSTQQRLRYETQYF.

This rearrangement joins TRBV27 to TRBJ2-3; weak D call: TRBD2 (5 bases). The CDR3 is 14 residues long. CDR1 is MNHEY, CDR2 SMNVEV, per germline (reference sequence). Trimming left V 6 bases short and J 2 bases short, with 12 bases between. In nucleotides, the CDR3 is TGTGCCAGCAGCCGCGGGCGATTCACAGATACGCAGTATTTT. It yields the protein CASSRGRFTDTQYF.

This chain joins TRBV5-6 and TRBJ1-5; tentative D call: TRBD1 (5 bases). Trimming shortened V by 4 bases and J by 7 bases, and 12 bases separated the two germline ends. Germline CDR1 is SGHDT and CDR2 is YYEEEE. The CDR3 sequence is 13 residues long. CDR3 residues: CASSLQGTQPQHF. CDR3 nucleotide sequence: TGTGCCAGCAGCCTTCAGGGAACCCAGCCCCAGCATTTT.

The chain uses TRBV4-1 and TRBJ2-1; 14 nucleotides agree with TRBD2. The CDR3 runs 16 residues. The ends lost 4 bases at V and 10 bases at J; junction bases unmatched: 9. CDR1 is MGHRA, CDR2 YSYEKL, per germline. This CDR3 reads CASSRAGTSGSGEQFF. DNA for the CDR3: TGCGCCAGCAGCCGCGCCGGGACTAGCGGGAGCGGGGAGCAGTTCTTC.

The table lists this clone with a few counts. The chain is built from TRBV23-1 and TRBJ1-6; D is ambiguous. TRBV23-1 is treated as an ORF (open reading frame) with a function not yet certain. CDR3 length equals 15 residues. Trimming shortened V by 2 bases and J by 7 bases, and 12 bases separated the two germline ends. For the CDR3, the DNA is TGCGCCAGCAGTCAAAGTTACAATTTCAATTCACCCCTCCACTTT. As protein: CASSQSYNFNSPLHF.

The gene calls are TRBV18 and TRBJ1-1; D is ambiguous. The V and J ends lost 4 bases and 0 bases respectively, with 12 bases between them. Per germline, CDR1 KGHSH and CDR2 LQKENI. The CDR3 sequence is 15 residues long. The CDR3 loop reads CASSLGGSLNTEAFF. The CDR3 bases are TGTGCCAGCTCACTGGGCGGCAGCTTGAACACTGAAGCTTTCTTT.

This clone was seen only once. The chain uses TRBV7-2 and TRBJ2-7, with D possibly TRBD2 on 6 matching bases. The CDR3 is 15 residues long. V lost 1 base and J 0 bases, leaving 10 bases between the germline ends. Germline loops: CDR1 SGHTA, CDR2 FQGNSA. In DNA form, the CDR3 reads TGTGCCAGCAGCTTAGGCCCCGGGGGCTCCTACGAGCAGTACTTC. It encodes CASSLGPGGSYEQYF.

The CDR3 loop reads CASSSNNEQFF. The CDR3 DNA is TGTGCCAGCAGCTCTAACAATGAGCAGTTCTTC. This chain links TRBV7-9 with TRBJ2-1; D unclear. This CDR3 contains 11 residues. The V and J ends lost 4 bases and 5 bases respectively, with 3 bases between them. The V gene's germline CDR1 is SEHNR and CDR2 FQNEAQ (reference sequence).